These 30 T cell receptor beta chains originate from one sample sequenced in a study of T cell repertoires in cytomegalovirus infection (dated by TCRdb to 2018 to 2020). Their antigens are not known. Sequencing was carried out with an Illumina HiSeq 1500. TCRdb reprocessing: public reads trimmed at Q25 with fastp, clones called with MiXCR, in-frame beta chains kept. CDR3 protein sequences are deduplicated, and each keeps its most common genes and DNA. This sample is represented by roughly 800,000 distinct CDR3 sequences; almost 30% of them were singletons. The ten largest clones represent 13% of the sample. The sample's treatment or condition, from its label and the paper: in vitro stimulation with specific CMV peptide epitopes to enrich CMV-specific T cells. The specimen was cultured CD8+ T cells from PBMCs, collected from culture after CMV antigen stimulation. These receptor sequences come from a human donor in good health (CMV status not recorded). Some clones in this sample may be carry-over from other donors' samples.

The genes are TRBV5-6 and TRBJ2-5; the D gene is possibly TRBD1 (6 bases). The CDR3 runs to 14 residues. Per germline, CDR1 SGHDT and CDR2 YYEEEE. V was clipped by 7 bases and J by 1 base, with 14 bases between them. CDR3 coding DNA: TGTGCCAGCTTGGACAGCGTCTTCCAAGAGACCCAGTACTTC. Protein sequence: CASLDSVFQETQYF.

This clonotype was seen only a few times. The chain uses TRBV7-9 and TRBJ1-2; no firm D call. V lost 5 bases to trimming and J lost 4 bases, with 8 bases between them. The CDR3 sequence is 12 residues long. CDR1 is SEHNR, CDR2 FQNEAQ, per germline (reference sequence). The CDR3: CASSTLFYGYTF. The CDR3 nucleotides are TGTGCCAGCAGCACCTTATTCTATGGCTACACCTTC.

The rearrangement links TRBV9 to TRBJ1-1, with 8 bases fitting TRBD1. The length of the CDR3 is 14 residues. J gave up 6 bases and V 2 bases, and 6 bases lay outside the gene matches. The germline V gene has CDR1 SGDLS and CDR2 YYNGEE. This CDR3 reads CASSVAGGPAEAFF. CDR3 sequence (DNA): TGTGCCAGCAGCGTCGCAGGGGGCCCGGCTGAAGCTTTCTTT.

V usage is TRBV6-6 and J usage is TRBJ2-1; the D gene could be TRBD1 or TRBD2 (6 bases each). The ends were cut back, 8 bases at V and 5 bases at J, with 16 bases in the middle. CDR1 is MNHNY, CDR2 SVGAGI, per germline (reference sequence). This CDR3 comprises 14 residues. CDR3 coding DNA: TGTGCCAGCCTGGGGGGCAGCTACGACAATGAGCAGTTCTTC. Its translation is CASLGGSYDNEQFF.

The gene calls are TRBV7-9 and TRBJ2-5; D uncertain. Germline values: CDR1 SEHNR, CDR2 FQNEAQ (reference sequence). The CDR3 loop spans 15 amino acids. Trimming stripped 6 bases from V and 4 bases from J, with 18 bases between. CDR3 in amino acids: CASSGRVGSAETQYF. The CDR3 DNA sequence: TGTGCCAGCAGTGGACGAGTGGGAAGCGCAGAGACCCAGTACTTC.

This clonotype was seen ten or more times. V gene TRBV7-2 combines with J gene TRBJ2-1, with D possibly matching TRBD2 (7 bases). Between the trimmed V and J ends, which lost 5 bases and 3 bases, there was a span of 17 bases. The CDR3 totals 16 residues. Germline V lookup: CDR1 SGHTA, CDR2 FQGNSA. CDR3 sequence: CASSRGGRGIYNEQFF. Written as DNA, the CDR3 is TGTGCCAGCAGCCGCGGGGGCCGAGGAATCTACAATGAGCAGTTCTTC.

This clonotype was seen only a few times. The chain carries TRBV27 and TRBJ1-4; 9 nucleotides align to TRBD1. CDR1 MNHEY and CDR2 SMNVEV come from the germline V gene (reference sequence). V lost 3 bases, J lost 4 bases, and 3 bases stayed unmatched. This CDR3 region has 15 residues. The CDR3 spells CASSFRQGVNEKLFF. Here the CDR3 DNA reads TGTGCCAGCAGTTTTAGACAGGGGGTTAATGAAAAACTGTTTTTT.

This clonotype was picked up a small number of times. The chain carries TRBV12-3 or TRBV12-4 and TRBJ2-5; no clear D gene. The V gene lost 5 bases and the J gene lost 1 base, with 11 bases spanning the gap. The CDR3 contains 14 residues. The CDR3 here is CASSEALVQETQYF. CDR3 coding DNA: TGTGCCAGCAGTGAAGCCTTAGTCCAAGAGACCCAGTACTTC.

This clonotype was recorded many times. The V gene is TRBV6-1, the J gene TRBJ1-2, with D unclear. V was clipped by 4 bases and J by 8 bases, with 11 bases between them. The germline gives CDR1 MNHNS, CDR2 SASEGT. The CDR3 extends over 12 amino acids. CDR3 region: CASSGSGGGYTF. CDR3 DNA: TGTGCCAGCAGTGGTTCGGGTGGAGGCTACACCTTC.

J is TRBJ2-7 and V is TRBV2; TRBD2 matches 12 bases. V was clipped by 4 bases and J by 3 bases; unmatched bases: 4. This CDR3 spans 15 amino acids. Looked up from germline, CDR1 is SNHLY and CDR2 is FYNNEI. DNA of the CDR3: TGTGCCAGCAGTGTGACTAGCGGGGGAGACTACGAGCAGTACTTC. This codes for CASSVTSGGDYEQYF.

There are a few counts of this clonotype. This chain joins TRBV7-9 and TRBJ2-1; a weak D match, TRBD1 (5 bases). This CDR3 comprises 16 residues. Germline V lookup: CDR1 SEHNR, CDR2 FQNEAQ (reference sequence). V gave up 1 base and J gave up 12 bases, with 22 bases separating them. Here the CDR3 DNA reads TGTGCCAGCAGCTTAGATGAAAGGGGCCCCCTGGGTGTGCAGTTCTTC. It specifies CASSLDERGPLGVQFF.

This clonotype was counted at least ten times. This chain connects TRBV6-2 or TRBV6-3 to TRBJ2-3; D uncertain. Per germline, CDR1 MNHEY and CDR2 SVGEGT. V lost 0 bases, J lost 0 bases, and 4 bases lay in between. The CDR3 contains 14 residues. The CDR3 here is CASSYSTSTDTQYF. The DNA of the CDR3 is TGTGCCAGCAGTTACTCGACCAGCACAGATACGCAGTATTTT.

This clonotype showed up just once. A read error is possible here, since a much larger clone lies one base away. This chain connects TRBV6-1 to TRBJ1-2; D may be TRBD1 (5 bases). CDR3 length: 10 residues. The V gene's germline CDR1 is MNHNS and CDR2 SASEGT. V was cut by 8 bases and J by 10 bases, with 11 bases left in between. The CDR3: CASEGNDYTF. CDR3 coding DNA: TGTGCCAGCGAGGGGAACGACTACACCTTC.

This chain's CDR3 is CASSQIQRHDASYEQYF. The CDR3 DNA follows: TGCGCCAGCAGCCAAATCCAGCGGCATGATGCCTCCTACGAGCAGTACTTC. The chain carries TRBV4-1 and TRBJ2-7; tentative D call: TRBD2 (5 bases). Germline V CDR1 and CDR2: MGHRA, YSYEKL. The length of the CDR3 is 17 residues. The V gene lost 2 bases and the J gene lost 0 bases, with 17 bases spanning the gap.

This clonotype has at least ten counts. The rearrangement joins TRBV7-8 to TRBJ2-2; D possibly matches TRBD1 or TRBD2 (5 bases each). Trimming shortened V by 5 bases and J by 4 bases, and 29 bases separated the two germline ends. The length of the CDR3 is 20 residues. Germline CDR1 SGHVS, CDR2 FQNEAQ. The CDR3 loop reads CASSPTFLRTQGAGTGELFF. As DNA, the CDR3 is TGTGCCAGCAGCCCGACATTCCTCCGGACTCAGGGCGCCGGCACCGGGGAGCTGTTTTTT.

The chain combines TRBV27 with TRBJ2-2, with D possibly TRBD2 on 6 matching bases. This CDR3 contains 15 residues. The germline gives CDR1 MNHEY, CDR2 SMNVEV (reference sequence). V was clipped by 5 bases and J by 6 bases, with 16 bases between them. The CDR3 DNA sequence: TGTGCCAGCAGTCCAACTGGAGGGGTGGCCGGGGAGCTGTTTTTT. Translating gives CASSPTGGVAGELFF.

The rearrangement joins TRBV7-9 to TRBJ2-1; no clear D gene. Germline lookup yields CDR1 SEHNR and CDR2 FQNEAQ (reference sequence). V was cut by 5 bases and J by 2 bases, with 10 bases left in between. This CDR3 region has 14 residues. The CDR3 region has the DNA TGTGCCAGCAGCCCCTGGACGGCCTACAATGAGCAGTTCTTC. Its protein is CASSPWTAYNEQFF.

This chain uses TRBV6-6 with TRBJ1-1; D not certain. This CDR3 comprises 16 residues. The germline V and J ends were trimmed by 0 bases and 0 bases, with 11 bases remaining between them. CDR1 and CDR2 from the germline V gene are MNHNY and SVGAGI (reference sequence). The CDR3 loop reads CASSYSPGLVNTEAFF. The CDR3 DNA reads as TGTGCCAGCAGTTACTCACCCGGGTTGGTGAACACTGAAGCTTTCTTT.

This clonotype was seen repeatedly, ten times or more. The chain links TRBV6-5 to TRBJ1-1; D is ambiguous. Trimming left V 2 bases short and J 7 bases short, with 14 bases between. CDR1 is MNHEY and CDR2 is SVGAGI in the germline V gene. The CDR3 has 14 residues. The CDR3 DNA reads TGTGCCAGCAGTTACGATCGTAAGGGCCTTGAAGCTTTCTTT. It translates to CASSYDRKGLEAFF.

V gene TRBV7-6 combines with J gene TRBJ2-1, with a tentative D call TRBD1 (5 bases). V was pared by 3 bases and J by 6 bases, with 9 bases between. The CDR3 runs 13 residues. Germline V gene sequence: CDR1 SGHVS, CDR2 FNYEAQ. CDR3 DNA: TGTGCCAGCAGCTTCCGACAGCCCAATGAGCAGTTCTTC. This translates into CASSFRQPNEQFF.

This clonotype was seen once. J is TRBJ1-2 and V is TRBV6-6; 8 bases agree with TRBD1. CDR1 and CDR2 (germline): MNHNY, SVGAGI (reference sequence). V shed 7 bases and J 4 bases; nucleotides not matched to a gene: 11. The CDR3 is made up of 15 amino acids. CDR3 nucleotides: TGTGCCAGCACCTCTGACAGGGGACGGGCCTATGGCTACACCTTC. This sequence encodes CASTSDRGRAYGYTF.

This sequence joins TRBV2 and TRBJ2-1; 7 bases map to TRBD1. The CDR3 runs 16 residues. J gave up 7 bases and V 5 bases, and 14 bases lay outside the gene matches. Germline CDR1 reads SNHLY; CDR2 reads FYNNEI. The CDR3 reads CASSSKPGQPTNEQFF. The CDR3 DNA reads TGTGCCAGCAGTTCAAAGCCGGGACAGCCTACAAATGAGCAGTTCTTC.

The rearrangement joins TRBV6-5 to TRBJ1-4, with 7 bases fitting TRBD1. The germline V gene encodes CDR1 MNHEY and CDR2 SVGAGI. V was clipped by 2 bases and J by 6 bases; unmatched bases: 6. CDR3 size: 15 residues. The CDR3 reads CASSYLAGGDEKLFF. The DNA of the CDR3 is TGTGCCAGCAGTTACCTGGCAGGGGGAGATGAAAAACTGTTTTTT.

The CDR3 region is CASSTGFPYQETQYF. CDR3 DNA: TGTGCCAGCAGTACAGGGTTTCCGTACCAAGAGACCCAGTACTTC. The chain combines TRBV6-1 with TRBJ2-5, with D perhaps TRBD1 (6 bases). The V end was cut by 5 bases, the J end by 0 bases, with 13 bases between. Germline assignment: CDR1 MNHNS and CDR2 SASEGT. This CDR3 is built from 15 residues.

This clonotype was seen at least ten times. The chain has TRBV7-9 and TRBJ2-3; TRBD1 might be the D (5 bases). With 1 base removed from V and 3 bases from J, the gap between germline ends came to 14 bases. The length of the CDR3 is 16 residues. Germline lookup yields CDR1 SEHNR and CDR2 FQNEAQ (reference sequence). The CDR3 region is CASSLEFQGSTDTQYF. The CDR3 DNA reads TGTGCCAGCAGCTTAGAATTTCAGGGATCGACAGATACGCAGTATTTT.

This chain connects TRBV13 to TRBJ1-3, with TRBD1 as a possible D gene (6 bases). This CDR3 comprises 16 residues. Trimming shortened V by 5 bases and J by 0 bases, and 14 bases separated the two germline ends. Germline V gives CDR1 PRHDT, CDR2 FYEKMQ (reference sequence). In DNA, the CDR3 is TGTGCCAGCAGCCAAACAGGGCCGAGCTCTGGAAACACCATATATTTT. Amino acid sequence: CASSQTGPSSGNTIYF.

This clonotype showed up many times. This chain links TRBV7-8 with TRBJ1-2, with 7 bases aligning to TRBD1. In germline, CDR1 is SGHVS, CDR2 FQNEAQ. This CDR3 is 17 amino acids long. J lost 3 bases, V lost 5 bases, and 15 bases had no gene match. The CDR3 spells CASSQPKDRRMDYGYTF. The CDR3 coding sequence is TGTGCCAGCAGCCAACCAAAGGACAGGCGGATGGACTATGGCTACACCTTC. The whole variable domain, remainder taken from reference TRBV7-8 and TRBJ1-2, is GAGVSQSPRYKVAKRGQDVALRCDPISGHVSLFWYQQALGQGPEFLTYFQNEAQLDKSGLPSDRFFAERPEGSVSTLKIQRTQQEDSAVYLCASSQPKDRRMDYGYTFGSGTRLTVV.

V and J are TRBV12-5 and TRBJ1-2; TRBD1 agrees at 7 bases. V lost 2 bases and J lost 3; bases outside the gene matches: 18. CDR1 LGHNT and CDR2 FRNRAP come from the germline V gene. The CDR3 covers 19 residues. This chain's CDR3 is CASGLPRDRDSYTDYGYTF. The CDR3, as DNA: TGTGCTAGTGGTTTGCCTAGAGACCGGGACAGCTATACGGACTATGGCTACACCTTC.

This clonotype showed up just a few times. V is TRBV6-1 and J is TRBJ1-4, with 8 bases aligning to TRBD1. V lost 5 bases and J lost 1; bases outside the gene matches: 6. From germline, CDR1 is MNHNS and CDR2 SASEGT. The CDR3 has 16 residues. CDR3 region: CASSTRDRRTNEKLFF. In DNA form, the CDR3 reads TGTGCCAGCAGTACCCGGGACAGGAGAACTAATGAAAAACTGTTTTTT.

There are a few counts of this clonotype. The chain links TRBV25-1 to TRBJ1-2, with D tentatively TRBD1 (6 bases). The CDR3 contains 16 residues. V shed 3 bases and J shed 2 bases, with 16 bases lying between them. Germline V gene lookup returns CDR1 MGHDK and CDR2 SYGVNS. CDR3 residues: CASSEVGTGLNYGYTF. CDR3 DNA: TGTGCCAGCAGTGAGGTTGGAACAGGGTTGAACTATGGCTACACCTTC.